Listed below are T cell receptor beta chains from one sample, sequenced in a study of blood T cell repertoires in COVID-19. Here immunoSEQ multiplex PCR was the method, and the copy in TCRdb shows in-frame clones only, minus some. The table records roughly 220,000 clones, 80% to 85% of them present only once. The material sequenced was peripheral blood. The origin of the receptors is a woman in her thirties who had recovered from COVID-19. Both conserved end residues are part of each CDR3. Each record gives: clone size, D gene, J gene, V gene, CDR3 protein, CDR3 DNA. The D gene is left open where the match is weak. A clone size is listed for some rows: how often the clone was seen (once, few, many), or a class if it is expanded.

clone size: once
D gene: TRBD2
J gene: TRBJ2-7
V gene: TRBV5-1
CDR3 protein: CASSGSGRRYEQYF
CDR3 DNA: TGCGCCAGCAGTGGTAGCGGGAGGCGGTACGAGCAGTACTTC

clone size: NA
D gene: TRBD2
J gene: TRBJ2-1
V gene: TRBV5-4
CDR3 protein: CASSRGTSGRWSYNEQFF
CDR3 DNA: TGTGCCAGCAGCCGAGGGACTAGCGGGAGGTGGTCCTACAATGAGCAGTTCTTC

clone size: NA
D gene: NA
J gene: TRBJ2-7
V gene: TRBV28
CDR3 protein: CASSLESYEQYF
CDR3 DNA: TGTGCCAGCAGTTTAGAGTCCTACGAGCAGTACTTC

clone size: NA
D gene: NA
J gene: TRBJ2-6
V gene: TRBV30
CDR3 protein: CAWGTGYGANVLTF
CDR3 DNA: TGTGCCTGGGGAACAGGGTATGGGGCCAACGTCCTGACTTTC

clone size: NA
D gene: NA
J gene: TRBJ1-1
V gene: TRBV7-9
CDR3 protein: CASSPDRSTEAFF
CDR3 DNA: TGTGCCAGCAGCCCCGACAGGAGCACTGAAGCTTTCTTT

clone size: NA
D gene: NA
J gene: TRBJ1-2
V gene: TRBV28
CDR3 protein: CASSREGANYGYTF
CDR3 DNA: TGTGCCAGCTCCCGGGAGGGGGCTAACTATGGCTACACCTTC

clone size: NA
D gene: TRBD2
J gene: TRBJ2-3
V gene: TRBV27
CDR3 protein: CASSLSPSGVTDTQYF
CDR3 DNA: TGTGCCAGCAGTTTATCGCCTAGCGGGGTCACAGATACGCAGTATTTT

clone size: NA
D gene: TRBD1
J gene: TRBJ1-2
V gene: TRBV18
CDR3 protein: CASSGQAPYGYTF
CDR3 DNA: TGTGCCAGCTCAGGACAGGCCCCCTATGGCTACACCTTC

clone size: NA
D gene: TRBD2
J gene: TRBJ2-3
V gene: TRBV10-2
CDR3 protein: CASSETGLAEGGSTDTQYF
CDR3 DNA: TGCGCCAGCAGTGAGACGGGACTAGCGGAGGGGGGTAGCACAGATACGCAGTATTTT

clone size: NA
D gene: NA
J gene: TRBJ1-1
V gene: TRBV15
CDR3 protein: CATSRVAGSEAFF
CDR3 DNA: TGTGCCACCAGCAGAGTCGCAGGGTCTGAAGCTTTCTTT

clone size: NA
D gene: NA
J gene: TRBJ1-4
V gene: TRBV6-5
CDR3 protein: CASSYDSEKLFF
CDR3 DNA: TGTGCCAGCAGTTACGACAGTGAAAAACTGTTTTTT

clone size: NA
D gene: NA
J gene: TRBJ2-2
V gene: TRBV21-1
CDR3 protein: CASSRGGASGGPSNTGELFF
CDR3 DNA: TGTGCCAGCAGCAGAGGGGGAGCTAGCGGGGGTCCTTCGAACACCGGGGAGCTGTTTTTT

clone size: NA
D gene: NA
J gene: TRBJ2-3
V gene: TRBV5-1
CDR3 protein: CASSLADSPRGGTDTQYF
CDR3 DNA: TGCGCCAGCAGCTTGGCGGACAGCCCTCGGGGGGGCACAGATACGCAGTATTTT

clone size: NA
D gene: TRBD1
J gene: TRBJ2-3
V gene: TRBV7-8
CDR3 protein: CASSLRQGGIDTQYF
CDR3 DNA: TGTGCCAGCAGCCTGAGACAGGGGGGTATAGATACGCAGTATTTT

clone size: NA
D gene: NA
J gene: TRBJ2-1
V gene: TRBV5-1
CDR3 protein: CASSLARRNEQFF
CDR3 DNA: TGCGCCAGCAGCTTGGCCCGGCGGAATGAGCAGTTCTTC

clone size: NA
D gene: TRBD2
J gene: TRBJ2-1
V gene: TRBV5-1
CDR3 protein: CASSLGRAFTDEQFF
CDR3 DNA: TGCGCCAGCAGCCTGGGGAGGGCATTTACCGATGAGCAGTTCTTC

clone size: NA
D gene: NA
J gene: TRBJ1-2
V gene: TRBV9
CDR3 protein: CASSVQGTSGYTF
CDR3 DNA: TGTGCCAGCAGCGTACAGGGGACAAGCGGCTACACCTTC

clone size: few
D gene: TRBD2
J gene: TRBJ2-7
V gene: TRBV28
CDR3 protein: CASSSPGLASPSDEQYF
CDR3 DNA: TGTGCCAGCAGTTCGCCGGGACTAGCGTCACCGAGTGACGAGCAGTACTTC

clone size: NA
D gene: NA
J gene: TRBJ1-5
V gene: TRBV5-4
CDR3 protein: CASSFIWPYNQPQHF
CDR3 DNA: TGTGCCAGCAGCTTTATTTGGCCGTACAATCAGCCCCAGCATTTT

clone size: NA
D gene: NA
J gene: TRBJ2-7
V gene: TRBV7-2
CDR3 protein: CAAKGQGSNEQYF
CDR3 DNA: TGTGCCGCCAAGGGGCAGGGTTCCAACGAGCAGTACTTC

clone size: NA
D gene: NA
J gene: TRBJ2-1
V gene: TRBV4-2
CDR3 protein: CASSQRQAYNEQFF
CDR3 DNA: TGTGCCAGCAGCCAAAGACAGGCCTACAATGAGCAGTTCTTC

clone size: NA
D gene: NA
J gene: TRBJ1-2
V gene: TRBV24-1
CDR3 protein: CATRTPTGHPSYGYTF
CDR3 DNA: TGTGCCACCAGGACTCCAACAGGCCACCCTTCCTATGGCTACACCTTC

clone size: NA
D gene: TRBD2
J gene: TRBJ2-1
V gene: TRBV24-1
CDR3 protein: CATSARRGGRADGNEQFF
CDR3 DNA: TGTGCCACCAGTGCCCGGCGGGGCGGGAGGGCCGATGGCAATGAGCAGTTCTTC

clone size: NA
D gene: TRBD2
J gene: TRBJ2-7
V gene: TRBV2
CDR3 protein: CASSKGTSSSYEQYF
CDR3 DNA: TGTGCCAGCAGTAAAGGGACTAGTTCCTCCTACGAGCAGTACTTC

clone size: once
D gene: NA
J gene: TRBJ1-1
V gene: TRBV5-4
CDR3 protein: CASRQGVYTEAFF
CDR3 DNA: TGTGCCAGCCGGCAGGGCGTGTACACTGAAGCTTTCTTT

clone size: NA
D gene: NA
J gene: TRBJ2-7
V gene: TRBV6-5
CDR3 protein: CASSSQTEQYF
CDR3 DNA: TGTGCCAGCAGTTCCCAGACAGAGCAGTACTTC

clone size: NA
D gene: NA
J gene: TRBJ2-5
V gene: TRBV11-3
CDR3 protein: CASSLGGVEEETQYF
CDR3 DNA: TGTGCCAGCAGCTTAGGTGGCGTTGAGGAGGAGACCCAGTACTTC

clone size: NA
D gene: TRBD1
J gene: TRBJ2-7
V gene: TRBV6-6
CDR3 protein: CASSYPRTGGSYEQYF
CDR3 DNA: TGTGCCAGCAGTTACCCCCGGACAGGGGGTAGCTACGAGCAGTACTTC

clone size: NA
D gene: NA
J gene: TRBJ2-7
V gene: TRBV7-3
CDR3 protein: CASSSRVSYEQYF
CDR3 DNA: TGTGCCAGCAGCTCCAGGGTTTCCTACGAGCAGTACTTC

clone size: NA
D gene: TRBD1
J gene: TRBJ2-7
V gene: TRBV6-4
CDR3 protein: CASSDSLDRGSYEQYF
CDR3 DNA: TGTGCCAGCAGTGACTCTCTGGACAGGGGGTCCTACGAGCAGTACTTC

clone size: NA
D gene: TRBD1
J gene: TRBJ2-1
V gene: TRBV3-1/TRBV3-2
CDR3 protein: CASSQYRGLRKGEQFF
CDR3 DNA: TGTGCCAGCAGCCAATACAGGGGGCTAAGAAAAGGTGAGCAGTTCTTC

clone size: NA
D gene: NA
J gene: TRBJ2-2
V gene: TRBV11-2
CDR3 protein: CASQGQMPGELFF
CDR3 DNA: TGTGCCAGCCAGGGACAAATGCCCGGGGAGCTGTTTTTT

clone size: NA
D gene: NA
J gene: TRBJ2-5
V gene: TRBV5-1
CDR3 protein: CASSADTNGETQYF
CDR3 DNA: TGCGCCAGCAGCGCGGACACAAATGGAGAGACCCAGTACTTC

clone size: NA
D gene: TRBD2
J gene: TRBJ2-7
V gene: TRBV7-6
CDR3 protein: CASSPGTSAAYEQYF
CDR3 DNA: TGTGCCAGCAGCCCCGGGACTAGCGCCGCCTACGAGCAGTACTTC

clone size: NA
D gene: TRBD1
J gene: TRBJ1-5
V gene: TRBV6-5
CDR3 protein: CASSAGGSNQPQHF
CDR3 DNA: TGTGCCAGCAGCGCAGGGGGCAGCAATCAGCCCCAGCATTTT

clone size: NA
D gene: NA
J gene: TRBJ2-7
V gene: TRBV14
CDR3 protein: CASSQALGGFYEQYF
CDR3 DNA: TGTGCCAGCAGCCAAGCGTTAGGCGGGTTTTACGAGCAGTACTTC